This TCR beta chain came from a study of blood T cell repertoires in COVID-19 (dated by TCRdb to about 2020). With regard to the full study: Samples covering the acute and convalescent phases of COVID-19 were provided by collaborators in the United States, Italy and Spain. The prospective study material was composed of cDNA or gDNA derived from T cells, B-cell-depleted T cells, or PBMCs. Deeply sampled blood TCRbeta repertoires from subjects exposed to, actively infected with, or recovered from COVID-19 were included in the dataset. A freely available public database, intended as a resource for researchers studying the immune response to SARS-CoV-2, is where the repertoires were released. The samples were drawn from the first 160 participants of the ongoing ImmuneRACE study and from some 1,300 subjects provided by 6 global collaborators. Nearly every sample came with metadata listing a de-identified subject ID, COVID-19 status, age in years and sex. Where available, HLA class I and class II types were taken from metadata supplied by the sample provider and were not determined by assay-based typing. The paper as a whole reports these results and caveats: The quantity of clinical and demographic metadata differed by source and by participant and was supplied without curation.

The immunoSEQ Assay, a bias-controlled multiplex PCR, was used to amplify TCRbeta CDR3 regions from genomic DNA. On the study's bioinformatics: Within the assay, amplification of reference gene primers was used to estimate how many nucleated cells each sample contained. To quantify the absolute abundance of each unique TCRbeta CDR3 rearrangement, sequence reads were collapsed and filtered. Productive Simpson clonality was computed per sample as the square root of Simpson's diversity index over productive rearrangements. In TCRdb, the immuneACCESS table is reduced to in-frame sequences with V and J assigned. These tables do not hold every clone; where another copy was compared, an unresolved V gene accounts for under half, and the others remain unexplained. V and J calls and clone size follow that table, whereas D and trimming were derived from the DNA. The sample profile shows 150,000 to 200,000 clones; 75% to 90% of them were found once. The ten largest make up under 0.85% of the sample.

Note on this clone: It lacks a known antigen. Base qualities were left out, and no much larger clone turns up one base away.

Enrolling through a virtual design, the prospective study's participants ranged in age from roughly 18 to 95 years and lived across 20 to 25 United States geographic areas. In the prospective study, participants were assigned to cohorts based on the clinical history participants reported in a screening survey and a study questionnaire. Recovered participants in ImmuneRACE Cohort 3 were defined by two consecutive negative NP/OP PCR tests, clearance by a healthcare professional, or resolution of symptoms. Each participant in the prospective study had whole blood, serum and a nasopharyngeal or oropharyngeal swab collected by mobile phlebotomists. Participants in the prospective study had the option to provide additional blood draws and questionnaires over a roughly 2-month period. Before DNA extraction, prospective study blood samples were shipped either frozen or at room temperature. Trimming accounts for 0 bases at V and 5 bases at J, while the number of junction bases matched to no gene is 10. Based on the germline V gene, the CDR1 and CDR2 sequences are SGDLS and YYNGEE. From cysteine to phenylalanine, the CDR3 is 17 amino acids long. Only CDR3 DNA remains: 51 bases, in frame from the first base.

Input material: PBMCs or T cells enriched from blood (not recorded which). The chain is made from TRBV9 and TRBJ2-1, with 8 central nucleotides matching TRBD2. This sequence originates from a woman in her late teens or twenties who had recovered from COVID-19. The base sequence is TGTGCCAGCAGCGTAGGGAAAGCGGGAGCAGGGAACAATGAGCAGTTCTTC. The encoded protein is CASSVGKAGAGNNEQFF. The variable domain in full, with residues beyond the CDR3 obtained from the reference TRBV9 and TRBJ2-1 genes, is DSGVTQTPKHLITATGQRVTLRCSPRSGDLSVYWYQQSLDQGLQFLIQYYNGEERAKGNILERFSAQQFPDLHSELNLSSLELGDSALYFCASSVGKAGAGNNEQFFGPGTRLTVL.